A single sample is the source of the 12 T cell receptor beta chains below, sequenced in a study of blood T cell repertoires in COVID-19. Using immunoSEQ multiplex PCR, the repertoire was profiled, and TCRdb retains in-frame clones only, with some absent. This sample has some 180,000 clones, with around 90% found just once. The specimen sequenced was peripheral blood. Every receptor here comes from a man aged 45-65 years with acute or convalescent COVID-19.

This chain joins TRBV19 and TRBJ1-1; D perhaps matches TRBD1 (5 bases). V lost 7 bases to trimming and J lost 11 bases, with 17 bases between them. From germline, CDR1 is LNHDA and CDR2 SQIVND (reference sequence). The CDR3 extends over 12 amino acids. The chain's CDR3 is CASTIGGFGAFF. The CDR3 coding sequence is TGTGCCAGTACAATCGGGGGATTTGGGGCTTTCTTT.

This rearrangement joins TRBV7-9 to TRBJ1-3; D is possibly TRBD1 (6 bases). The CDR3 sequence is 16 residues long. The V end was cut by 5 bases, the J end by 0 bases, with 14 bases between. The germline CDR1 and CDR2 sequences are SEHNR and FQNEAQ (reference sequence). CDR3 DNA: TGTGCCAGCAGCCATAACCAGGGGAGCTCTGGAAACACCATATATTTT. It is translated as CASSHNQGSSGNTIYF.

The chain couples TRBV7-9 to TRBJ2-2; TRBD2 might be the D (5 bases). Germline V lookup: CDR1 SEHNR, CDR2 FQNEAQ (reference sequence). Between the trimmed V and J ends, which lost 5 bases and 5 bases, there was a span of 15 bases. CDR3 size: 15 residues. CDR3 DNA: TGTGCCAGCAGCAGGACTGGCTCGAGGACCGGGGAGCTGTTTTTT. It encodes CASSRTGSRTGELFF.

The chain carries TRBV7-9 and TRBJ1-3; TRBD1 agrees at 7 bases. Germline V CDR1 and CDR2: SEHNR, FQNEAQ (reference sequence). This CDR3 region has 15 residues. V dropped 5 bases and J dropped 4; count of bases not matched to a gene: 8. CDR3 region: CASSPDRAGGNTIYF. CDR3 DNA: TGTGCCAGCAGCCCCGACAGGGCGGGGGGAAACACCATATATTTT.

CDR3 coding DNA: TGTGCCAGCACTATGGATACGCAGTATTTT. Translation gives CASTMDTQYF. The chain is built from TRBV6-5 and TRBJ2-3; D not certain. The CDR3 runs 10 residues. The germline CDR1 and CDR2 sequences are MNHEY and SVGAGI. Trimming removed 7 bases from V and 6 bases from J, with 5 bases in between.

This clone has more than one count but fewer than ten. The CDR3: CASSTGTETQYF. For the CDR3, the DNA is TGTGCCAGCTCAACGGGAACAGAGACCCAGTACTTC. The chain joins TRBV18 to TRBJ2-5; TRBD2 might be the D (5 bases). The V end lost 5 bases, the J end lost 4 bases, and 8 bases lay between the germline ends. In germline, CDR1 is KGHSH, CDR2 LQKENI. This CDR3 contains 12 residues.

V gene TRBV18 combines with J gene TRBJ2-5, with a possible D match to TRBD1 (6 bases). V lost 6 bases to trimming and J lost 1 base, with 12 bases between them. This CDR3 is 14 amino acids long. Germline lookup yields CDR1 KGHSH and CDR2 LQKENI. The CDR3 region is CASSRTGTQETQYF. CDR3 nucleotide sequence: TGTGCCAGCTCCCGCACAGGGACCCAAGAGACCCAGTACTTC. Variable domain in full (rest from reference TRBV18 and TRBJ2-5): NAGVMQNPRHLVRRRGQEARLRCSPMKGHSHVYWYRQLPEEGLKFMVYLQKENIIDESGMPKERFSAEFPKEGPSILRIQQVVRGDSAAYFCASSRTGTQETQYFGPGTRLLVL.

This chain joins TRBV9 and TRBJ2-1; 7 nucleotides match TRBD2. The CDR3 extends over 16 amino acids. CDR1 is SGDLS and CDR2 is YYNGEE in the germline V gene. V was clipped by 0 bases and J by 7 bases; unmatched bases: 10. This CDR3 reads CASSVVGAGVWNEQFF. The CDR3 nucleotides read TGTGCCAGCAGCGTAGTTGGGGCGGGGGTGTGGAATGAGCAGTTCTTC.

The CDR3 nucleotides read TGTGCCAGCAGCCAAGGAGAGGGAACAGATACGCAGTATTTT. Amino acid sequence: CASSQGEGTDTQYF. The chain recombines TRBV4-2 with TRBJ2-3, with D possibly matching TRBD2 (5 bases). The CDR3 extends over 14 amino acids. Germline V gives CDR1 LGHNA, CDR2 YNFKEQ. Trimming shortened V by 1 base and J by 3 bases, and 8 bases separated the two germline ends.

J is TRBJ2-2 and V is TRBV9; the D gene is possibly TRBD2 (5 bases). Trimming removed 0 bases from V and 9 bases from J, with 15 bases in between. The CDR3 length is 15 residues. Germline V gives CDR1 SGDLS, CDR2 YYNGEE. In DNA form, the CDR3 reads TGTGCCAGCAGCGTAGATGACGCGGGTTGGCGGGAGCTGTTTTTT. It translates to CASSVDDAGWRELFF.

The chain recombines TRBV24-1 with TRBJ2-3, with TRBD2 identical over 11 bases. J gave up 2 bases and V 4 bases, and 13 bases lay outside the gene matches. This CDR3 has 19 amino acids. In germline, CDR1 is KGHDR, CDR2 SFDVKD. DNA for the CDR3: TGTGCCACCAGTGACCTCGAGACTAGCGGGACTCCCACCACAGATACGCAGTATTTT. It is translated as CATSDLETSGTPTTDTQYF.

CDR3 sequence (DNA): TGCAGCGTTGTACAGGCCCCCTATGGCTACACCTTC. Translating gives CSVVQAPYGYTF. The chain recombines TRBV29-1 with TRBJ1-2; a possible D gene is TRBD1 (5 bases). The germline V gene encodes CDR1 SQVTM and CDR2 ANQGSEA. The CDR3 sequence is 12 residues long. The V and J ends lost 4 bases and 4 bases respectively, with 10 bases between them.